This paragraph covers one T cell receptor (beta chain) sequence. The antigen is undetermined. The table came from immunoSEQ multiplex PCR; TCRdb's copy has only in-frame clones and leaves some out. The sample carries about 73,000 clones, approximately 90% recorded once. The sample originates from a study of OX40 agonist ivuxolimab in advanced cancers. Findings of the study overall: Both CD4+ and CD8+ T cell populations in blood had undergone clonal expansion by week 6 at 0.1 to 3.0 mg/kg.

This material consisted of CD4+ or CD8+ T cells sorted from blood, taken in a trial of the OX40 agonist ivuxolimab. The TCR sequence derives from an adult with an advanced solid tumor such as melanoma, head and neck, liver or kidney cancer.

In DNA form, the CDR3 reads TGTGCCAGCAGCTTACTCCGGAGGGGGAATGTAGATGAAGCTTTCTTT. Its protein product is CASSLLRRGNVDEAFF. The genes are TRBV13 and TRBJ1-1, with a tentative D call TRBD1 (6 bases). The V gene's germline CDR1 is PRHDT and CDR2 FYEKMQ (reference sequence). The ends were cut back, 2 bases at V and 7 bases at J, with 20 bases in the middle. The CDR3 has 16 amino acids. Full variable domain (rest looked up from reference TRBV13 and TRBJ1-1): AAGVIQSPRHLIKEKRETATLKCYPIPRHDTVYWYQQGPGQDPQFLISFYEKMQSDKGSIPDRFSAQQFSDYHSELNMSSLELGDSALYFCASSLLRRGNVDEAFFGQGTRLTVV.